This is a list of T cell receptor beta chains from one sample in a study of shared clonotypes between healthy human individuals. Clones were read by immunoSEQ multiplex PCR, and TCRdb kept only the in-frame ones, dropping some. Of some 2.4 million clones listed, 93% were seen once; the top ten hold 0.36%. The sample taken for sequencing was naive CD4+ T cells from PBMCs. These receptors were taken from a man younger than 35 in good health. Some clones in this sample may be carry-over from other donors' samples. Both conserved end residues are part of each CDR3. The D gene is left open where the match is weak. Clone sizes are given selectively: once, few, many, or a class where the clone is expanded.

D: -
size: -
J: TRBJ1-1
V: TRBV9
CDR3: CASSSEQAPTKAFF
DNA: TGTGCCAGCAGCTCCGAACAGGCCCCAACCAAAGCTTTCTTT

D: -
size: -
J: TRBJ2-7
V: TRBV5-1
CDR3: CASSLVGSGYEQYF
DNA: TGCGCCAGCAGCTTGGTTGGATCCGGCTACGAGCAGTACTTC

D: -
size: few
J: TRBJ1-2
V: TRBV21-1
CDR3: CASSTKDTDYGYTF
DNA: TGTGCCAGCAGCACGAAAGACACGGATTATGGCTACACCTTC

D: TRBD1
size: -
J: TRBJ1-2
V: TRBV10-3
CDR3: CAISSDRAVYGYTF
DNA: TGTGCCATCAGTAGCGACAGGGCGGTCTATGGCTACACCTTC

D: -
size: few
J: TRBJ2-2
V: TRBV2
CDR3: CASRSGNANTGELFF
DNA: TGTGCCAGCAGAAGTGGAAACGCGAACACCGGGGAGCTGTTTTTT

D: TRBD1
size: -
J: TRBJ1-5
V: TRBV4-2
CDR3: CASSQDGQGPQPQHF
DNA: TGTGCCAGCAGCCAAGATGGACAGGGACCTCAGCCCCAGCATTTT

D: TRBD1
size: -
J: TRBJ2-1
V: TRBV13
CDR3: CASSPYLTGGSHNEQFF
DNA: TGTGCCAGCAGCCCCTACCTGACAGGGGGGAGTCACAATGAGCAGTTCTTC

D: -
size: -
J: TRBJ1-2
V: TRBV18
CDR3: CASSPLSPIRDRGYTF
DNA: TGTGCCAGCTCACCACTTTCCCCAATCAGGGATCGGGGCTACACCTTC

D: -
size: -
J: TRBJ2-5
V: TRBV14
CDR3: CASSQVLGGQETQYF
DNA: TGTGCCAGCAGCCAAGTATTGGGGGGTCAAGAGACCCAGTACTTC

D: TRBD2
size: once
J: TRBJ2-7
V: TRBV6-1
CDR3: CASRVAGGGYEQYF
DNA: TGTGCCAGCAGGGTAGCGGGAGGGGGTTACGAGCAGTACTTC

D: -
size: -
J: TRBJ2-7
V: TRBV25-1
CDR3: CASSAGGSSYEQYF
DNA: TGTGCCAGCAGTGCAGGGGGGAGCTCCTACGAGCAGTACTTC

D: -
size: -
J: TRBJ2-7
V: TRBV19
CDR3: CASSTRRVNSYEQYF
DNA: TGTGCCAGTAGTACCCGAAGGGTCAACTCCTACGAGCAGTACTTC

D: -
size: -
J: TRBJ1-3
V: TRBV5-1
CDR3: CASSFGSAGNTIYF
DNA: TGCGCCAGCAGCTTTGGGTCGGCTGGAAACACCATATATTTT

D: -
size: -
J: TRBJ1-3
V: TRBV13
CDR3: CASSWNSGNTIYF
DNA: TGTGCCAGCAGCTGGAACTCTGGAAACACCATATATTTT

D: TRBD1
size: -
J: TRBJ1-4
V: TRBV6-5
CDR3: CASRDRGTNEKLFF
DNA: TGTGCCAGCAGGGACAGGGGGACTAATGAAAAACTGTTTTTT

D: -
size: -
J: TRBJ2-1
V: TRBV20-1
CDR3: CSAPSTNEQFF
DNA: TGCAGTGCTCCATCTACGAATGAGCAGTTCTTC

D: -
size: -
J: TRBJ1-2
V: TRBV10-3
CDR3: CAISEDDSMSFNYGYTF
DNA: TGTGCCATCAGTGAGGATGACAGCATGTCTTTTAACTATGGCTACACCTTC

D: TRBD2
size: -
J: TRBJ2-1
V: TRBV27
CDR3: CASGGLAGHNEQFF
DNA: TGTGCCAGCGGGGGACTAGCGGGACACAATGAGCAGTTCTTC

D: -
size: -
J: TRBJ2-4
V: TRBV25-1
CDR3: CASSELGEGDIQYF
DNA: TGTGCCAGCAGTGAATTGGGGGAAGGGGACATTCAGTACTTC

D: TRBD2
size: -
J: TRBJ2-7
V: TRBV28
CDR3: CASSLGGSSYEQYF
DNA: TGTGCCAGCAGTTTAGGCGGGAGCTCCTACGAGCAGTACTTC

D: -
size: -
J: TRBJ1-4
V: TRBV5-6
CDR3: CASSKNEKLFF
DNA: TGTGCCAGCAGCAAGAATGAAAAACTGTTTTTT

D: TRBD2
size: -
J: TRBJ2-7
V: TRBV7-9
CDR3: CASSFSAGGLREQYF
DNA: TGTGCCAGCAGCTTTTCCGCGGGAGGGCTGCGCGAGCAGTACTTC

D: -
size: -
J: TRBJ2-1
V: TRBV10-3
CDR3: CAISGSPVGAGNNEQFF
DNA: TGTGCCATCAGTGGATCTCCCGTGGGGGCGGGAAACAATGAGCAGTTCTTC

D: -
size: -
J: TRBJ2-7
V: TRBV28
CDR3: CASRSVVYEQYF
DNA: TGTGCCAGCAGGTCCGTGGTGTACGAGCAGTACTTC

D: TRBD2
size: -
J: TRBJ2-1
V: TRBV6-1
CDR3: CASSEGLAGPNPFF
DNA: TGTGCCAGCAGTGAGGGGCTAGCGGGGCCCAACCCGTTCTTC

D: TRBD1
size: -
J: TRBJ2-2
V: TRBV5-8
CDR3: CASSLADRGITGELFF
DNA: TGTGCCAGCAGCTTGGCGGACAGGGGGATCACCGGGGAGCTGTTTTTT

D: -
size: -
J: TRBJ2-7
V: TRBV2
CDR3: CASSEGRTYEQYF
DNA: TGTGCCAGCAGTGAAGGAAGAACCTACGAGCAGTACTTC

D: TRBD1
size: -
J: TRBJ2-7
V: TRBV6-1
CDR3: CASSARQGAGGEQYF
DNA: TGTGCCAGCAGTGCGAGACAGGGGGCGGGTGGCGAGCAGTACTTC

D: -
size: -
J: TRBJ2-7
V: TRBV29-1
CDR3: CSATSTYEQYF
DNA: TGCAGCGCAACTAGCACCTACGAGCAGTACTTC

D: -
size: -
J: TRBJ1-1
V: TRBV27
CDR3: CASSTQVNTEAFF
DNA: TGTGCCAGCAGTACACAAGTGAACACTGAAGCTTTCTTT

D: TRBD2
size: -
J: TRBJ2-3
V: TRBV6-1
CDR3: CASSDAGGLNTQYF
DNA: TGTGCCAGCAGTGACGCGGGAGGCCTGAATACGCAGTATTTT

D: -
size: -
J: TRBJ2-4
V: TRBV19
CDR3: CASSREAKNIQYF
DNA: TGTGCCAGTAGCCGGGAGGCCAAAAACATTCAGTACTTC

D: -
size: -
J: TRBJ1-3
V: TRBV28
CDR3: CASSRLLGAGDTIYF
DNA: TGTGCCAGCAGCCGCCTTCTGGGCGCCGGCGACACCATATATTTT

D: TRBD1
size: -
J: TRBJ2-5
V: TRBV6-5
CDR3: CASSDRGQGETQYF
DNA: TGTGCCAGCAGTGACAGGGGGCAAGGAGAGACCCAGTACTTC